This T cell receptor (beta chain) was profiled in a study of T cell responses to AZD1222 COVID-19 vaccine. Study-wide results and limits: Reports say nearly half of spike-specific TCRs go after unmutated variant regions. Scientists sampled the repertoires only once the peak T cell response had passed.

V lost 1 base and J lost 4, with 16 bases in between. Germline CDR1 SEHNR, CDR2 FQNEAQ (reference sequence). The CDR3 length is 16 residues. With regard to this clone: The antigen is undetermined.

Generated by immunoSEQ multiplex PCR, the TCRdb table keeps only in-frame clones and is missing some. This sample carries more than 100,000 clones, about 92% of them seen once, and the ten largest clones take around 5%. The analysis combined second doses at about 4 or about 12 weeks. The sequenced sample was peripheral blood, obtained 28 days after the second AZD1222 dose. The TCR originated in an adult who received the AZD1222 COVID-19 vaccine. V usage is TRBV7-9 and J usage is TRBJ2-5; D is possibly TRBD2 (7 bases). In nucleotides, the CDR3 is TGTGCCAGCAGCTTAGACGGGGGGCGAATTGCAGAGACCCAGTACTTC. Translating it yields CASSLDGGRIAETQYF.